Listed below are T cell receptor beta chains from one sample, sequenced in a study of Ad26.COV2.S vaccination and SARS-CoV-2 variants. Libraries were prepared by immunoSEQ multiplex PCR; TCRdb keeps only in-frame clonotypes and omits some of them. The profile shows about 680,000 clones, roughly 90% of them singletons. Here the sequenced sample was peripheral blood, taken in a trial of Ad26.COV2.S vaccine versus placebo. The receptors originated from a person aged 18-65 years who received the Ad26.COV2.S COVID-19 vaccine or a placebo. Each CDR3 is given with its conserved first and last residue. A D gene is named only where the DNA matches it firmly. A row's size may be missing; if present it is once, few, many or a size class.

J,size,D,length,V,DNA,CDR3
TRBJ2-3,.,.,15,TRBV30,TGTGCCTGGAGTGTCCCTAGCGTTAGCACAGATACGCAGTATTTT,CAWSVPSVSTDTQYF
TRBJ1-5,.,TRBD1,17,TRBV6-1,TGTGCCAGCAGTGGCCGAGGGGGCAGGGGGATTAATCAGCCCCAGCATTTT,CASSGRGGRGINQPQHF
TRBJ1-6,.,.,15,TRBV10-3,TGTGCCATCAGTGAGTCGAGGAAGGAGAGTTCACCCCTCCACTTT,CAISESRKESSPLHF
TRBJ2-7,.,TRBD1,14,TRBV3-1/TRBV3-2,TGTGCCAGCAGCCAATGGGACAGACTCTACGAGCAGTACTTC,CASSQWDRLYEQYF
TRBJ1-5,.,.,15,TRBV4-1,TGCGCCAGCAGCCTGTGGGCAGGATACTATCAGCCCCAGCATTTT,CASSLWAGYYQPQHF
TRBJ2-7,once,TRBD2,15,TRBV6-5,TGTGCCAGCAGTCTCACGGGGGGGCTTAACGACGAGCAGTACTTC,CASSLTGGLNDEQYF
TRBJ2-2,.,.,13,TRBV12-3/TRBV12-4,TGTGCCAGCAGTTTTGACGGGAGATGGGAGCTGTTTTTT,CASSFDGRWELFF
TRBJ2-7,.,TRBD2,18,TRBV4-2,TGTGCCAGCAGCCAAGACGGATTAGCGGGAGGGCCGGGATACGAGCAGTACTTC,CASSQDGLAGGPGYEQYF
TRBJ2-7,.,.,12,TRBV3-1/TRBV3-2,TGTGCCAGCAGCGCGAGAGTCTACGAGCAGTACTTC,CASSARVYEQYF
TRBJ2-3,once,.,20,TRBV21-1,TGTGCCAGCAGCAAAGACAGGGATGCAAGCGGGAGGCCCCCCACAGATACGCAGTATTTT,CASSKDRDASGRPPTDTQYF
TRBJ1-2,once,TRBD1,15,TRBV13,TGTGCCAGCAGCCAGACCGGGACAGGGATGTATGGCTACACCTTC,CASSQTGTGMYGYTF
TRBJ1-4,.,.,14,TRBV6-5,TGTGCCAGCTATAGTAGGTTTACTAATGAAAAACTGTTTTTT,CASYSRFTNEKLFF